This T cell receptor beta chain is from a study of blood T cell repertoires in COVID-19. In the study overall: The samples span acute and convalescent COVID-19 from the United States, Italy and Spain.

The CDR3 sequence is 18 residues long. The germline CDR1 and CDR2 sequences are PRHDT and FYEKMQ (reference sequence). Trimming at V came to 5 bases and at J to 7 bases, leaving 19 bases not matched to a gene. TCRdb keeps only in-frame clones here, not all; method: immunoSEQ multiplex PCR. The sample contains hundreds of thousands of clones, 70% to 90% of which appear only once. Enrolled through a virtual design, the participants were between 18 and 89 years of age and came from around 25 US areas. Self-reported history from a screening survey and questionnaire set each donor's cohort. Two negative PCRs, clearance, or symptom resolution characterized the recovered Cohort 3 donors.

Sample: PBMCs or T cells enriched from blood (not recorded which). This TCR was recovered from a man between 40 and 49 years old who had recovered from COVID-19. This chain connects TRBV13 to TRBJ2-1; 8 bases map to TRBD2. Written as DNA, the CDR3 is TGTGCCAGCAGCCCCCGTGGGCCTGGGGCGGGAGGCTGGAATGAGCAGTTCTTC. Its protein product is CASSPRGPGAGGWNEQFF.